This T cell receptor (beta chain) is drawn from a study of blood T cells in healthy people across ages. A second PCR, run for 7 to 11 cycles, used a sample-barcoded 5' primer plus a J-beta primer mix. TCRdb re-called the 5' RACE reads with MiXCR, one entry per CDR3 protein. The data contain around 780,000 distinct CDR3 sequences, approximately 60% of them seen just once; the ten biggest clones take up around 24%. V lost 4 bases and J lost 4, with 9 bases in between. The CDR3 length is 13 residues. CDR1 and CDR2 (germline): KGHDR, SFDVKD. The sequence came from a man in his forties in good health. Sequencing was carried out using blood. V usage is TRBV24-1 and J usage is TRBJ1-2, with D possibly TRBD1 on 6 matching bases. The CDR3 DNA reads TGTGCCACCAGTGACTCGGACAGCTATGGCTACACCTTC. Translated, it gives CATSDSDSYGYTF.